The T cell receptor (beta chain) under discussion was sequenced for a study of CD8+ T cells in alopecia areata. Across the whole study: People stayed on tofacitinib for 6 to 18 months, then stopped the drug for 6 months. Overall study findings and caveats: Besides other cells, scalp samples also yield sequences of resident alphabeta T cells from normal skin.

The investigators collected lesional scalp punch biopsies and peripheral blood from alopecia areata patients. In regard to this clone: Its specificity is unknown.

Isolated RNA was reverse transcribed into cDNA used as the sequencing template. The protocol was immunoSEQ multiplex PCR, while the TCRdb copy is restricted to in-frame clones and leaves out a portion. The sample contains 150,000 to 200,000 clones, approximately 65% of which appear only once. Germline V gives CDR1 SQVTM, CDR2 ANQGSEA. The CDR3 loop spans 12 amino acids. V lost 6 bases and J 8 bases, leaving 16 bases between the germline ends. The sequenced sample was CD8+ T cells sorted from blood, obtained at week 0. This chain links TRBV29-1 with TRBJ1-2, with a tentative D call TRBD1 (5 bases). The TCR originated in a human donor with alopecia areata. The CDR3 is CSVELQGDGYTF. CDR3 in DNA: TGCAGCGTCGAACTTCAGGGAGACGGCTACACCTTC.